This TCR beta chain was profiled in a study of TIL therapy for anti-PD-1-resistant metastatic lung cancer. As for the study in general: Half of patients were current or former smokers.

Time point here: pre-treatment sample, taken before nivolumab and TIL therapy. Pleural nodules or supraclavicular lymph nodes made up most of the excised metastases sampled. Tumors were harvested before any PD-1/PD-L1 blockade. The libraries were made with immunoSEQ v3. Libraries were sequenced to 2 million or so read pairs (survey) or about 4.5-6 million (deep). The data were produced by immunoSEQ multiplex PCR, yet TCRdb's version contains in-frame clones alone and is incomplete. The table shows under 100,000 clones, with about three fifths occurring only once. Sequenced here: tumor tissue, sampled at baseline. This sequence was found in a person between 25 and 79 years old with non-small cell lung cancer.

The CDR3 loop reads CASRTTKGNTIYF. CDR3 DNA: TGTGCCAGCAGAACGACCAAAGGAAACACCATATATTTT. V usage is TRBV6-5 and J usage is TRBJ1-3; D is undetermined. Trimming pared 6 bases from V and 4 bases from J, leaving 10 bases between. Germline CDR1 MNHEY, CDR2 SVGAGI. The CDR3 covers 13 residues.